This TCR beta chain is drawn from a study of blood T cell repertoires in COVID-19. Study background: Specimens from acute and convalescent COVID-19 originated in the United States, Italy and Spain. In each case, the material was cDNA or gDNA derived from T cells, B-cell-depleted T cells, or PBMCs.

The germline CDR1 and CDR2 sequences are SGHAT and FQNNGV. This CDR3 is 12 amino acids long. V lost 3 bases and J 7 bases, leaving 9 bases between the germline ends. Authors' processing steps: Estimation of nucleated cell counts relied on the amplification of reference gene primers. Assay used: immunoSEQ multiplex PCR; TCRdb lists only in-frame clones, some missing. V, J and clone size are those of that table, while D and trimming were read from the DNA. The sample holds approximately 200,000 clones, 85% seen once. The sequence was obtained from a man in his fifties or sixties who had recovered from COVID-19. The V call is TRBV11-2, the J call TRBJ1-2, with D possibly matching TRBD1 (5 bases). The specimen was peripheral blood. CDR3 protein: CASSFGGIGYTF. CDR3 DNA: TGTGCCAGCAGCTTCGGGGGAATTGGCTACACCTTC.